This T cell receptor (beta chain) was captured by sequencing in a study of T cell responses to AZD1222 COVID-19 vaccine. Points from the study as a whole: Two AZD1222 doses significantly raised spike-specific TCR breadth and depth over controls. Most donors were white British, females outnumbered males, and clonal diversity was possibly underestimated.

Of note for this clone: Its antigen is as yet unknown.

V shed 4 bases and J 2 bases; nucleotides not matched to a gene: 5. Germline CDR1 SGHRS, CDR2 YFSETQ. This CDR3 is 16 amino acids long. Clones were read by immunoSEQ multiplex PCR, and TCRdb kept only the in-frame ones, dropping some. The data contain 150,000 to 170,000 clones, about 90% of them singletons. This chain uses TRBV5-1 with TRBJ2-5; 13 bases fit TRBD2. The sequenced sample was peripheral blood, obtained on day 0 of MenACWY control vaccination. The source of this sequence is an adult in good health. DNA of the CDR3: TGCGCCAGCAGCCCCGTGGGACTAGCGGGGCAAGAGACCCAGTACTTC. Its protein is CASSPVGLAGQETQYF.